The 29 T cell receptor beta chains given below trace back to one sample, sequenced in a study of T cells after yellow fever vaccination. TCRdb fed the 5' RACE reads into MiXCR, producing one record per CDR3 protein. The table shows around 250,000 distinct CDR3 sequences, with 6.9% occurring only once. Material: CD4+ T cells sorted from PBMCs, obtained 15 days after the yellow fever booster vaccination. All receptors come from a man aged 30 to 39 who received the YFV17D yellow fever vaccine.

This rearrangement joins TRBV7-2 to TRBJ2-5; D gene unclear. This CDR3 contains 14 residues. The germline V gene encodes CDR1 SGHTA and CDR2 FQGNSA. V lost 0 bases and J 0 bases, leaving 5 bases between the germline ends. The CDR3 DNA reads TGTGCCAGCAGCTTAGCCCGCCACCAAGAGACCCAGTACTTC. Translated, it gives CASSLARHQETQYF.

This clonotype was seen at least ten times. The genes are TRBV5-1 and TRBJ2-7; 10 bases are a match to TRBD2. This CDR3 has 16 amino acids. With 5 bases clipped from V and 7 bases from J, the junction kept 15 bases outside the gene matches. Germline V gene lookup returns CDR1 SGHRS and CDR2 YFSETQ. For the CDR3, the DNA is TGCGCCAGCAGGCCCCTCCTAGCGGGGGCCTTGGGAGAGCAGTACTTC. This gives the protein CASRPLLAGALGEQYF.

This clonotype has more than one count but fewer than ten. The chain employs TRBV24-1 and TRBJ2-7, with D perhaps matching TRBD2 (6 bases). The CDR3 spans 12 residues. The V and J ends lost 5 bases and 7 bases respectively, with 11 bases between them. The germline CDR1 and CDR2 sequences are KGHDR and SFDVKD. The CDR3 DNA sequence: TGTGCCACCAGTGGAACGGGGGATGAGCAGTACTTC. Protein product: CATSGTGDEQYF.

The CDR3 spells CASSPDGLQETQYF. In nucleotides, the CDR3 is TGTGCCAGCTCACCAGACGGCTTACAAGAGACCCAGTACTTC. The chain joins TRBV18 to TRBJ2-5, with D unclear. This CDR3 has 14 amino acids. The V end was cut by 2 bases, the J end by 2 bases, with 9 bases between. From germline, CDR1 is KGHSH and CDR2 LQKENI.

The V and J genes are TRBV12-3 or TRBV12-4 and TRBJ2-2; D may be TRBD2 (5 bases). Trimming pared 6 bases from V and 1 base from J, leaving 9 bases between. The CDR3 runs to 14 residues. The CDR3 DNA reads TGTGCCAGCAGCCCCCGGGGGAACACCGGGGAGCTGTTTTTT. Amino acids: CASSPRGNTGELFF.

This clonotype was detected many times. The chain employs TRBV7-9 and TRBJ2-3, with TRBD2 matching 9 bases. V trimming: 4 bases; J trimming: 4 bases; junction bases outside the gene matches: 9. This CDR3 has 16 residues. Germline CDR1 and CDR2: SEHNR and FQNEAQ (reference sequence). CDR3 DNA sequence: TGTGCCAGCAGCTACCTAGCGGGGAGTGGCCCAGATACGCAGTATTTT. Encoded protein: CASSYLAGSGPDTQYF.

This clonotype was found many times. This chain joins TRBV11-2 and TRBJ1-4, with D tentatively TRBD1 (6 bases). CDR1 SGHAT and CDR2 FQNNGV come from the germline V gene. With 6 bases removed from V and 3 bases from J, the gap between germline ends came to 17 bases. The CDR3 has 16 residues. In nucleotides, the CDR3 is TGTGCCAGCAGTCCAACAGGGTCTAGTTCTAATGAAAAACTGTTTTTT. Its protein product is CASSPTGSSSNEKLFF.

The chain's CDR3 is CASSQEEHEQYF. Written as DNA, the CDR3 is TGTGCCAGCAGCCAAGAAGAGCACGAGCAGTACTTC. The V gene is TRBV3-1, the J gene TRBJ2-7; D gene ambiguous. This CDR3 region has 12 residues. Germline CDR1 reads LGHDT; CDR2 reads YNNKEL (reference sequence). Trimming removed 0 bases at V and 5 bases at J, with 5 bases between.

In its sample, this clonotype was seen a few times. This chain links TRBV12-3 or TRBV12-4 with TRBJ2-7; TRBD1 aligns across 9 bases. This CDR3 spans 13 amino acids. Unmatched junction bases numbered 3, after V lost 3 bases and J lost 6 bases. This CDR3 is CASSLGQGAEQYF. The CDR3 bases are TGTGCCAGCAGTTTGGGACAGGGAGCCGAGCAGTACTTC.

This clonotype appeared many times. This chain uses TRBV7-2 with TRBJ2-1; 12 bases are a match to TRBD1. The CDR3 spans 16 residues. CDR1 is SGHTA and CDR2 is FQGNSA in the germline V gene. Losses at the gene ends were 4 bases for V and 10 bases for J; bases not matched to a gene: 11. CDR3 sequence (DNA): TGTGCCAGCAGCTCTGACTCCGGGACAGGGGGCGGGGAGCAGTTCTTC. Translation: CASSSDSGTGGGEQFF.

V gene TRBV7-2 combines with J gene TRBJ1-2, with 8 bases aligning to TRBD1. Looked up from germline, CDR1 is SGHTA and CDR2 is FQGNSA. There are 15 residues in the CDR3. Trimming took 1 base from V and 8 from J; bases not matched to a gene: 9. The CDR3 nucleotides read TGTGCCAGCAGCTTAGTCCAGGGGGCGAGGGGAGGCTACACCTTC. It is translated as CASSLVQGARGGYTF.

Ten or more counts support this clonotype. This chain uses TRBV20-1 with TRBJ2-5, with TRBD2 matching over 8 bases. With 1 base clipped from V and 4 bases from J, the junction kept 5 bases outside the gene matches. The CDR3 sequence is 14 residues long. Germline CDR1 and CDR2: DFQATT and SNEGSKA (reference sequence). For the CDR3, the DNA is TGCAGTGCTAGAGTGCGGGGGGAAATAGAGACCCAGTACTTC. It is translated as CSARVRGEIETQYF.

J is TRBJ2-1 and V is TRBV11-3; TRBD2 might be the D (5 bases). The CDR3 covers 14 residues. The V gene lost 5 bases and the J gene lost 9 bases, with 17 bases spanning the gap. The germline CDR1 and CDR2 sequences are SGHNT and YENEEA. CDR3 region: CASSAGPGEGEQFF. The CDR3 nucleotides are TGTGCCAGCAGCGCCGGGCCTGGCGAGGGTGAGCAGTTCTTC.

This sequence joins TRBV6-1 and TRBJ1-2; 7 bases match TRBD1. The germline V gene has CDR1 MNHNS and CDR2 SASEGT. This CDR3 contains 13 residues. V dropped 6 bases and J dropped 5; count of bases not matched to a gene: 6. CDR3 nucleotide sequence: TGTGCCAGCAGGTCCCGGGACAGATATGGCTACACCTTC. Amino acids: CASRSRDRYGYTF.

This clonotype appeared many times. The DNA of the CDR3 is TGCGCCAGCAGCTCTATCCCGGGGGAACAGCCCCAGCATTTT. It encodes CASSSIPGEQPQHF. V and J are TRBV5-1 and TRBJ1-5; a weak D match, TRBD1 (5 bases). V shed 3 bases and J shed 7 bases, with 14 bases lying between them. The germline gives CDR1 SGHRS, CDR2 YFSETQ. CDR3 length equals 14 residues.

A few counts support this clonotype. V is TRBV20-1 and J is TRBJ1-5; D gene unclear. The germline V and J ends were trimmed by 6 bases and 0 bases, with 9 bases remaining between them. The CDR3 length is 13 residues. Germline V gene data show CDR1 as DFQATT and CDR2 as SNEGSKA (reference sequence). This CDR3 is CSARRNSNQPQHF. In nucleotides, the CDR3 is TGCAGTGCGAGGAGGAATAGCAATCAGCCCCAGCATTTT.

The chain joins TRBV28 to TRBJ2-5; possible D gene TRBD2, 7 bases. The CDR3 totals 18 residues. Trimming took off 8 bases at V and 4 bases at J, with 29 bases between the two ends. Germline CDR1 MDHEN, CDR2 SYDVKM. CDR3 nucleotides: TGTGCCAGCTGGGGGGCTAGCGGTCTACACCCCCCCGGAGAGACCCAGTACTTC. Translation: CASWGASGLHPPGETQYF.

V usage is TRBV20-1 and J usage is TRBJ2-7, with D possibly being TRBD1 (7 bases). The V end was cut by 6 bases, the J end by 0 bases, with 18 bases between. This CDR3 has 15 residues. Germline V gene lookup returns CDR1 DFQATT and CDR2 SNEGSKA (reference sequence). The CDR3 is CSAQGGGTVSYEQYF. The CDR3 DNA reads as TGCAGTGCCCAAGGGGGCGGGACCGTCTCCTACGAGCAGTACTTC.

In the case of this clonotype: The final CDR3 position lacks the conserved phenylalanine or tryptophan, pointing to a likely read error. This rearrangement joins TRBV7-9 to TRBJ2-1, with 11 nucleotides matching TRBD2. Germline values: CDR1 SEHNR, CDR2 FQNEAQ (reference sequence). After removal of 7 bases from V and 6 bases from J, the junction contained 8 bases not matched to a gene. This CDR3 region has 15 residues. The CDR3 DNA reads as TGTGCCAGCACCGTTAGCGGGAGGGCCTTCAATGAGCAGTTCTTA. Translating it yields CASTVSGRAFNEQFL.

This clonotype appeared a few times. The rearrangement uses TRBV5-6 and TRBJ1-1; a weak D match, TRBD1 (5 bases). V lost 3 bases and J lost 6, with 21 bases in between. CDR1 is SGHDT, CDR2 YYEEEE, per germline. The CDR3 totals 16 residues. CDR3 protein: CASSSQGFRTYSEAFF. The CDR3 nucleotides are TGTGCCAGCAGCTCCCAGGGTTTTCGGACCTACTCTGAAGCTTTCTTT. Filled out from reference TRBV5-6 and TRBJ1-1, the complete variable domain reads DAGVTQSPTHLIKTRGQQVTLRCSPKSGHDTVSWYQQALGQGPQFIFQYYEEEERQRGNFPDRFSGHQFPNYSSELNVNALLLGDSALYLCASSSQGFRTYSEAFFGQGTRLTVV.

This clonotype was found many times. The chain links TRBV29-1 to TRBJ2-1; D is tentatively TRBD1 or TRBD2 (5 bases each). There are 13 residues in the CDR3. The germline gives CDR1 SQVTM, CDR2 ANQGSEA. Trimming removed 6 bases at V and 4 bases at J, with 13 bases between. The CDR3 spells CSVRAGLYNEQFF. CDR3 coding DNA: TGCAGCGTGAGGGCAGGGCTATACAATGAGCAGTTCTTC.

This clonotype was seen repeatedly, ten times or more. The V call is TRBV3-1, the J call TRBJ2-4, with D tentatively TRBD2 (5 bases). V was clipped by 0 bases and J by 14 bases, with 17 bases between them. The V gene's germline CDR1 is LGHDT and CDR2 YNNKEL (reference sequence). The CDR3 totals 14 residues. The CDR3 DNA follows: TGTGCCAGCAGCCAAGAAGGAGGTATAAGGTCGGAGTACTTC. Translated: CASSQEGGIRSEYF. The full variable domain, in which reference TRBV3-1 and TRBJ2-4 provide the parts outside the CDR3, is DTAVSQTPKYLVTQMGNDKSIKCEQNLGHDTMYWYKQDSKKFLKIMFSYNNKELIINETVPNRFSPKSPDKAHLNLHINSLELGDSAVYFCASSQEGGIRSEYFGAGTRLSVL.

This clonotype was seen many times. The chain links TRBV20-1 to TRBJ1-5, with TRBD1 matching over 9 bases. This CDR3 contains 14 residues. The J segment lost 3 bases and the V segment lost 3 bases, leaving 3 bases of the junction unmatched. The germline CDR1 and CDR2 sequences are DFQATT and SNEGSKA (reference sequence). CDR3 sequence: CSASRDRDNQPQHF. In DNA, the CDR3 is TGCAGTGCTAGCCGGGACAGGGACAATCAGCCCCAGCATTTT.

The V and J genes are TRBV7-8 and TRBJ2-1; 15 bases match TRBD2. V was pared by 4 bases and J by 2 bases, with 9 bases of the junction left unmatched. There are 19 residues in the CDR3. Germline-derived CDR1 and CDR2 are SGHVS and FQNEAQ. CDR3 in DNA: TGTGCCAGCAGCTATGGACTAGCGGGAGGGCCTAGAACCTACAATGAGCAGTTCTTC. Amino acid sequence: CASSYGLAGGPRTYNEQFF.

In this sample, this clonotype turned up a few times. The chain combines TRBV30 with TRBJ1-2, with TRBD1 matching 8 bases. V lost 5 bases and J lost 8; bases outside the gene matches: 7. The CDR3 runs 12 residues. Germline lookup yields CDR1 GTSNPN and CDR2 SVGIG (reference sequence). The CDR3 nucleotides are TGTGCCTGGGCAACAGGGGGATACGGCTACACCTTC. Protein: CAWATGGYGYTF.

The genes are TRBV5-1 and TRBJ2-7, with 8 bases that match TRBD2. The CDR3 extends over 16 amino acids. Trimming removed 0 bases from V and 4 bases from J; junction bases left unmatched: 9. Germline CDR1 is SGHRS and CDR2 is YFSETQ. The CDR3 nucleotides are TGCGCCAGCAGCTTGGGAGCGGGCGGGAGGCAATACGAGCAGTACTTC. Residues: CASSLGAGGRQYEQYF.

The table lists this clonotype with many counts. The chain uses TRBV20-1 and TRBJ1-4; 8 bases map to TRBD1. The germline gives CDR1 DFQATT, CDR2 SNEGSKA (reference sequence). The CDR3 spans 14 residues. The trim removed 6 bases at V and 8 bases at J, leaving 11 bases unmatched. CDR3 nucleotides: TGCAGTGCCTACCCAGGGACAGGTGGCGAAAAACTGTTTTTT. Its protein is CSAYPGTGGEKLFF.

This clonotype has a count of ten or more. The chain carries TRBV10-3 and TRBJ2-3, with 8 bases aligning to TRBD2. The CDR3 contains 12 residues. The germline V gene has CDR1 ENHRY and CDR2 SYGVKD. V gave up 7 bases and J gave up 3 bases; unmatched junction bases: 0. The CDR3 DNA reads TGTGCCATCACGGGGGGGACAGATACGCAGTATTTT. This codes for CAITGGTDTQYF.

This clonotype was found many times. V gene TRBV11-2 combines with J gene TRBJ2-3; D remains ambiguous. V was shortened by 0 bases and J by 9 bases, with 7 bases between the two germline ends. CDR1 and CDR2 from the germline V gene are SGHAT and FQNNGV. The CDR3 sequence is 12 residues long. In DNA form, the CDR3 reads TGTGCCAGCAGCTTAGATCGTGGGACGCAGTATTTT. Translating it yields CASSLDRGTQYF.